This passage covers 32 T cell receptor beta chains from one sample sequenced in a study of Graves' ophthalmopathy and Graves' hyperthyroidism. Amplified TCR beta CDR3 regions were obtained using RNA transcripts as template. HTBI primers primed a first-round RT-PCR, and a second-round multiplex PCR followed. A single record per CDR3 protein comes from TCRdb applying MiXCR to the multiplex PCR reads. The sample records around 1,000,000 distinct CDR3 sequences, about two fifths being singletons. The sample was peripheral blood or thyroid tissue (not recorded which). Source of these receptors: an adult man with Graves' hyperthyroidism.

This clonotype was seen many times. CDR3 sequence: CSASGAGEQYF. DNA of the CDR3: TGCAGTGCTTCAGGAGCAGGCGAGCAGTACTTC. The chain recombines TRBV20-1 with TRBJ2-7; D call uncertain. With 5 bases removed from V and 6 bases from J, the gap between germline ends came to 11 bases. This CDR3 comprises 11 residues. The germline V gene has CDR1 DFQATT and CDR2 SNEGSKA (reference sequence).

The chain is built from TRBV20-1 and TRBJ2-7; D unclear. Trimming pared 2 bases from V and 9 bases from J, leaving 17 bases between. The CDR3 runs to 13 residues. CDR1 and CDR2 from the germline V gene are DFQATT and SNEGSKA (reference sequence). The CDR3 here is CSARPPRSLRQYF. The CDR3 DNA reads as TGCAGTGCTAGACCCCCGAGGAGTTTGAGGCAGTACTTC.

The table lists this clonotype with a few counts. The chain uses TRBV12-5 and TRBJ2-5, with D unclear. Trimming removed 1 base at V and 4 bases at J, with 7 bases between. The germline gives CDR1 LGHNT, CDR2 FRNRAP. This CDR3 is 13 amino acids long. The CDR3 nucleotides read TGTGCTAGTGGTTTGGACGGAGCAGAGACCCAGTACTTC. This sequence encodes CASGLDGAETQYF.

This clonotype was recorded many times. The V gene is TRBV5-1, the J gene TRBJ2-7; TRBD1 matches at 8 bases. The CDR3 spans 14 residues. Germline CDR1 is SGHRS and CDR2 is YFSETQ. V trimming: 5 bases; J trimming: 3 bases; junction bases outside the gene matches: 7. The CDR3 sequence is CASRLRQGNYEQYF. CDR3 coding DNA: TGCGCCAGCAGACTGAGACAGGGGAACTACGAGCAGTACTTC. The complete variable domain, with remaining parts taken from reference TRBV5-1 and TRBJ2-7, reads KAGVTQTPRYLIKTRGQQVTLSCSPISGHRSVSWYQQTPGQGLQFLFEYFSETQRNKGNFPGRFSGRQFSNSRSEMNVSTLELGDSALYLCASRLRQGNYEQYFGPGTRLTVT.

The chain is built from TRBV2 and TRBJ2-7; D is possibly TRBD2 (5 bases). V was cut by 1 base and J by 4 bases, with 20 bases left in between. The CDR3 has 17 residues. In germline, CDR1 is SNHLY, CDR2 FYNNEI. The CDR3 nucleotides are TGTGCCAGCAGTGAAGAGAACGTCGGGGTTCTTATGTACGAGCAGTACTTC. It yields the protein CASSEENVGVLMYEQYF.

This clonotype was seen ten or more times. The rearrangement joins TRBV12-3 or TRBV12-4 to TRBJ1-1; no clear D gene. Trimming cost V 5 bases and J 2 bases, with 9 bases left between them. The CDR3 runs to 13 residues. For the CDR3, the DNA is TGTGCCAGCAGTAGCAGCGATAACACTGAAGCTTTCTTT. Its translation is CASSSSDNTEAFF.

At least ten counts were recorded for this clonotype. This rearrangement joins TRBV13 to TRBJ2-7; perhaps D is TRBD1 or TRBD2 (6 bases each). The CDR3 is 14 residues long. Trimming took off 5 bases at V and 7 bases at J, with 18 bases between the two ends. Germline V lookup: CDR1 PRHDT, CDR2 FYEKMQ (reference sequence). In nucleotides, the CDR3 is TGTGCCAGCAGCCTCGGGACGGGGGCCCGGGAGCAGTACTTC. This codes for CASSLGTGAREQYF.

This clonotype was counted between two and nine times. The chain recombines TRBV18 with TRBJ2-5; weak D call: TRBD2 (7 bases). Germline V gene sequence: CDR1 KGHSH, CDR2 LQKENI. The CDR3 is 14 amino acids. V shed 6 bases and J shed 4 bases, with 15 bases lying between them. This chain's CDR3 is CASSTTGGGETQYF. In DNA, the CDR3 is TGTGCCAGCTCCACCACGGGGGGCGGAGAGACCCAGTACTTC.

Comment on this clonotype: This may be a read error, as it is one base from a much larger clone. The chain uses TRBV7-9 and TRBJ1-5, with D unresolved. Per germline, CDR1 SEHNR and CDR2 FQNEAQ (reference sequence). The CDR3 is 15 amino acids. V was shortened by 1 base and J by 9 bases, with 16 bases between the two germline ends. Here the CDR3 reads CASSLGAGFGRPQHF. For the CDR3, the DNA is TGTGCCAGCAGCTTAGGGGCAGGATTTGGTCGGCCCCAGCATTTT.

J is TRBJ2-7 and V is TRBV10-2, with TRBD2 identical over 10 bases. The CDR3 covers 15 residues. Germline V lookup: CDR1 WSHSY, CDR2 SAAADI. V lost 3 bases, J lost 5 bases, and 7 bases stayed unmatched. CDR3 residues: CASSDSGGAFDEQYF. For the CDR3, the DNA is TGCGCCAGCAGTGACAGCGGGGGGGCCTTTGACGAGCAGTACTTC.

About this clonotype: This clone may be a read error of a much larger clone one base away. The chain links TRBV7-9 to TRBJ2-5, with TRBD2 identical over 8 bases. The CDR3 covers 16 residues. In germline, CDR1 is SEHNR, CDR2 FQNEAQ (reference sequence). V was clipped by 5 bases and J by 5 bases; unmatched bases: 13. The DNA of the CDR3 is TGTGCCAGCAGCCCCCGGAATAGCGGGAAGAGGGAGACCCAGTACTTC. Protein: CASSPRNSGKRETQYF.

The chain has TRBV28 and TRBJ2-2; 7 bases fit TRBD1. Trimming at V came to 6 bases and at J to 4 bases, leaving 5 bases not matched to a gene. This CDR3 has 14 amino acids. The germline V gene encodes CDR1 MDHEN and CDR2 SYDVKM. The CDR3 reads CASRPQGTTGELFF. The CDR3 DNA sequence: TGTGCCAGCAGGCCACAGGGGACCACCGGGGAGCTGTTTTTT.

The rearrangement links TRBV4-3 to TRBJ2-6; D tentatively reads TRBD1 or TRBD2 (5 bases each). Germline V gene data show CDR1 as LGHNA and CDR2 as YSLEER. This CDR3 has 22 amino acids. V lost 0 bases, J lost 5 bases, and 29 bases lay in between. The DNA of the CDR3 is TGCGCCAGCAGCCAAGAAAGTCGGTCAGGGAGTCCCGGATCGGGAAGGGCCAACGTCCTGACTTTC. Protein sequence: CASSQESRSGSPGSGRANVLTF.

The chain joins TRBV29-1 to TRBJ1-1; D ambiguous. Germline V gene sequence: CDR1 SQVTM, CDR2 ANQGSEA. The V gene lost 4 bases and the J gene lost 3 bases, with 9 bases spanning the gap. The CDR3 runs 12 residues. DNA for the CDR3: TGCAGCGTTGTTGGAGGGCACACTGAAGCTTTCTTT. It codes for CSVVGGHTEAFF.

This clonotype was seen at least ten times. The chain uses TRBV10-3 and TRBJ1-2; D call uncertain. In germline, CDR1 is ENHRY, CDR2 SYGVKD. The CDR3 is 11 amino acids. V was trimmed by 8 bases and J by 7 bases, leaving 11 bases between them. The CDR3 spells CAIGPEGGYTF. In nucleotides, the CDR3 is TGTGCCATCGGACCTGAAGGTGGCTACACCTTC.

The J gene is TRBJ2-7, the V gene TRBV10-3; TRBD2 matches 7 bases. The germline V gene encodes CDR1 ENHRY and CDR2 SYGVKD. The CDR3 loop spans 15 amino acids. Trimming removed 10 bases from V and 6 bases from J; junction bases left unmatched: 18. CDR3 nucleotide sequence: TGTGCCAGCAGAAGGGGACTAATTCGTTCGCCCGAGCAGTACTTC. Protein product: CASRRGLIRSPEQYF.

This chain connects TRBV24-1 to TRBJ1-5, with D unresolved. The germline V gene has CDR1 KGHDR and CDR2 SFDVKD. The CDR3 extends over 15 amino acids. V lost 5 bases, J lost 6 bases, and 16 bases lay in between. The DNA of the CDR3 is TGTGCCACCAGTGCTAGGCTCGGAGGGTCTCAGCCCCAGCATTTT. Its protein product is CATSARLGGSQPQHF.

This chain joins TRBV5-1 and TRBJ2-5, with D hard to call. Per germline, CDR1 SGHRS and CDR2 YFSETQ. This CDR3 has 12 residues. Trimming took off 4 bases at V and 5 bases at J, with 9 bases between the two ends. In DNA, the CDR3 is TGCGCCAGCAGCCCCGCCCTGGAGACCCAGTACTTC. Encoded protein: CASSPALETQYF.

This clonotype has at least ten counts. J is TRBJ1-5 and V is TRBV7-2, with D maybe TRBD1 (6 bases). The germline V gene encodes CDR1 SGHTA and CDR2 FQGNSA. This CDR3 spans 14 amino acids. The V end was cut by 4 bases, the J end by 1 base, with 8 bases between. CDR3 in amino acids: CASSSRGSNQPQHF. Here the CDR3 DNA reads TGTGCCAGCAGCTCCAGGGGAAGCAATCAGCCCCAGCATTTT. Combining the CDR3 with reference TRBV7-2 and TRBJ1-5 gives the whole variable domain GAGVSQSPSNKVTEKGKDVELRCDPISGHTALYWYRQSLGQGLEFLIYFQGNSAPDKSGLPSDRFSAERTGGSVSTLTIQRTQQEDSAVYLCASSSRGSNQPQHFGDGTRLSIL.

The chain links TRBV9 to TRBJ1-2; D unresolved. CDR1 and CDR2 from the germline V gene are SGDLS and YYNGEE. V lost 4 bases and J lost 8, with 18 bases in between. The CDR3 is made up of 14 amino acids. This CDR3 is CASSSLGDGDGYTF. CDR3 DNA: TGTGCCAGCAGCTCTCTGGGAGACGGCGACGGCTACACCTTC.

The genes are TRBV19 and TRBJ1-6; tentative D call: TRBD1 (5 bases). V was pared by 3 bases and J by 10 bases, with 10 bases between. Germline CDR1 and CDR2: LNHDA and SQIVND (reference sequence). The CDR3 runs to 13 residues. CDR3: CASSIIRGSPLHF. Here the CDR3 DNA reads TGTGCCAGTAGTATTATCCGGGGGTCACCCCTCCACTTT.

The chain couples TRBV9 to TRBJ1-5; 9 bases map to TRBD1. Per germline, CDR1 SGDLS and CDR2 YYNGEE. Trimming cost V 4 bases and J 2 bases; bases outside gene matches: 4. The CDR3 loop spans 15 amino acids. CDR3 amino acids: CASSRTGERNQPQHF. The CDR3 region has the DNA TGTGCCAGCAGCCGGACAGGGGAACGCAATCAGCCCCAGCATTTT. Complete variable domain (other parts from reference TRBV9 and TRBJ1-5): DSGVTQTPKHLITATGQRVTLRCSPRSGDLSVYWYQQSLDQGLQFLIQYYNGEERAKGNILERFSAQQFPDLHSELNLSSLELGDSALYFCASSRTGERNQPQHFGDGTRLSIL.

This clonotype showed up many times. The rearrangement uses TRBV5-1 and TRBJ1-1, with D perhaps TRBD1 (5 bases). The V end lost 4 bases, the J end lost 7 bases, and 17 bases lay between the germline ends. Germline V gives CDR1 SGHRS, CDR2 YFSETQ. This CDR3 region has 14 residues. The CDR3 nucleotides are TGCGCCAGCAGCCCGCAGGGAGTTAGGAGTGAAGCTTTCTTT. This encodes CASSPQGVRSEAFF. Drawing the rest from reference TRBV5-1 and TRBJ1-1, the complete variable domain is KAGVTQTPRYLIKTRGQQVTLSCSPISGHRSVSWYQQTPGQGLQFLFEYFSETQRNKGNFPGRFSGRQFSNSRSEMNVSTLELGDSALYLCASSPQGVRSEAFFGQGTRLTVV.

The CDR3 nucleotides read TGCAGTGCTGTTGAGACAGGGGGCTACAATTCACCCCTCCACTTT. Its protein product is CSAVETGGYNSPLHF. This chain uses TRBV20-1 with TRBJ1-6; 10 nucleotides match TRBD1. Germline V gene data show CDR1 as DFQATT and CDR2 as SNEGSKA (reference sequence). The CDR3 is made up of 15 amino acids. Unmatched junction bases numbered 8, after V lost 5 bases and J lost 7 bases.

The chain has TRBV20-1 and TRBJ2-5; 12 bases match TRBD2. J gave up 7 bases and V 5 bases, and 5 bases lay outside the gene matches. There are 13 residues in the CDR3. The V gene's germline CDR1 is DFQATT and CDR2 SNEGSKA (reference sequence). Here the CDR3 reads CSARTSGMRTQYF. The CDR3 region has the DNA TGCAGTGCTCGGACTAGCGGGATGAGGACCCAGTACTTC.

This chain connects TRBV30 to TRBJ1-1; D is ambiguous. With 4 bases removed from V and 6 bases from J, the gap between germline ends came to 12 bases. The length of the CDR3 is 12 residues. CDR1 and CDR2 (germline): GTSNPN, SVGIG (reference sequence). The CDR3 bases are TGTGCCTGGACCTTCCTTGGGGCTGAAGCTTTCTTT. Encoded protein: CAWTFLGAEAFF.

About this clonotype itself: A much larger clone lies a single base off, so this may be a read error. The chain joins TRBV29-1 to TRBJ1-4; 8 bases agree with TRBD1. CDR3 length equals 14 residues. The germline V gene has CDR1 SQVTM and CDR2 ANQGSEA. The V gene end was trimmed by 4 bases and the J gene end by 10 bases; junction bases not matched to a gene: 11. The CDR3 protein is CSVGAQGVYGKLFF. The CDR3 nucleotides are TGCAGCGTTGGAGCACAGGGGGTTTATGGAAAACTGTTTTTT.

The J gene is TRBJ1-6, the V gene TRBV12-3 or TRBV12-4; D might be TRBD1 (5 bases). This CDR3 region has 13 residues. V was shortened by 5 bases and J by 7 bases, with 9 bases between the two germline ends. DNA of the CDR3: TGTGCCAGCAGTCCGTACAGGAATTCACCCCTCCACTTT. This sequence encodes CASSPYRNSPLHF.

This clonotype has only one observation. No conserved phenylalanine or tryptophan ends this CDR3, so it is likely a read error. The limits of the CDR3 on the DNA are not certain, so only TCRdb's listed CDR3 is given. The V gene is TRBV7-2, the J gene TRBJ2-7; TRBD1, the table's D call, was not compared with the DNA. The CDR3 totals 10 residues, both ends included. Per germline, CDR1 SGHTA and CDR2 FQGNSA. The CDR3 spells CASRAGQHNT.

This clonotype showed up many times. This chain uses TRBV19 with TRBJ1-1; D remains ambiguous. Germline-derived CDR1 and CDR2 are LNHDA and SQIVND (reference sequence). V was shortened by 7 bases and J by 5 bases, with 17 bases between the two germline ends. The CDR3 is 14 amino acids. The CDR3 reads CASNHPNRGTEAFF. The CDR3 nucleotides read TGTGCCAGTAACCACCCAAACCGTGGGACTGAAGCTTTCTTT.

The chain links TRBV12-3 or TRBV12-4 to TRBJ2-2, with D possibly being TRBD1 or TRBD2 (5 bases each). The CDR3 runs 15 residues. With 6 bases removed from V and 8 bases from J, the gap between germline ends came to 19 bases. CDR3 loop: CASSLSGHLFGELFF. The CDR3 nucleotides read TGTGCCAGCAGCCTGAGCGGACATCTCTTTGGGGAGCTGTTTTTT.

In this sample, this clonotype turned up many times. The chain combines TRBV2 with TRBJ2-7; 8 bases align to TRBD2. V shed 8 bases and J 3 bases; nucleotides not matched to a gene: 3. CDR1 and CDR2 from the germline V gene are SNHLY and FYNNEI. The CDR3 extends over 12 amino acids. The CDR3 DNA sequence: TGTGCCAGCTGGGGACTAGTCTACGAGCAGTACTTC. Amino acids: CASWGLVYEQYF. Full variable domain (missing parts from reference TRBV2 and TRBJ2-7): EPEVTQTPSHQVTQMGQEVILRCVPISNHLYFYWYRQILGQKVEFLVSFYNNEISEKSEIFDDQFSVERPDGSNFTLKIRSTKLEDSAMYFCASWGLVYEQYFGPGTRLTVT.